The rows below give T cell receptor beta chains drawn from one sample of a study of immune heterogeneity within non-small cell lung tumors. MiXCR, run by TCRdb on the multiplex PCR reads, gives a single entry per CDR3 protein. The data contain roughly 4,500 distinct CDR3 sequences, 20% to 25% of them seen just once; the ten biggest clones take up 8% to 10%. The specimen sequenced was lung tumor tissue. Receptors originate from a man in his 70s with non-small cell lung cancer. Both conserved end residues are part of each CDR3. D genes are given only for firm matches. Some rows mark clone size as missing; the rest say once, few, many or name a class of expanded clone.

-	-	TRBV25-1	TRBJ2-1	CASSPMGVGRFF	TGTGCCAGCAGTCCAATGGGGGTGGGAAGGTTCTTC
-	TRBD2	TRBV6-4	TRBJ2-1	CASSDGSGSIYEQFF	TGTGCCAGCAGTGATGGTAGCGGGAGTATTTATGAGCAGTTCTTC
medium-sized	-	TRBV2	TRBJ2-1	CASKGIGGLSEQFF	TGTGCCAGCAAAGGGATCGGCGGTTTAAGTGAGCAGTTCTTC
medium-sized	TRBD1	TRBV2	TRBJ2-1	CASSEGTGYNEQFF	TGTGCCAGCAGTGAGGGGACAGGCTACAATGAGCAGTTCTTC
few	TRBD2	TRBV7-9	TRBJ2-3	CASSPWGGGTDTQYF	TGTGCCAGCAGCCCTTGGGGGGGTGGCACAGATACGCAGTATTTT
medium-sized	TRBD1	TRBV12-3/TRBV12-4	TRBJ2-7	CASSLYRDRVSYEQYF	TGTGCCAGCAGTCTCTACCGGGACAGGGTTTCCTACGAGCAGTACTTC
few	-	TRBV19	TRBJ2-2	CASSPRGPPHTGELFF	TGTGCCAGTAGTCCCCGGGGTCCCCCTCACACCGGGGAGCTGTTTTTT
few	-	TRBV9	TRBJ1-3	CASTLGGGSDGNTIYF	TGTGCCAGCACCTTGGGTGGAGGGTCGGATGGAAACACCATATATTTT
-	-	TRBV25-1	TRBJ2-1	CASSESIPGAYEQFF	TGTGCCAGCAGTGAATCAATCCCGGGGGCCTATGAGCAGTTCTTC
few	TRBD2	TRBV14	TRBJ2-1	CASSQEGTSVYGQFF	TGTGCCAGCAGCCAAGAAGGGACTAGCGTCTATGGGCAGTTCTTC
few	-	TRBV3-1	TRBJ2-2	CASSHGDTGELFF	TGTGCCAGCAGCCATGGGGACACCGGGGAGCTGTTTTTT
medium-sized	-	TRBV11-2	TRBJ1-1	CASSPPGARRNTEAFF	TGTGCCAGCAGTCCGCCCGGGGCAAGGAGGAACACTGAAGCTTTCTTT
few	TRBD1	TRBV20-1	TRBJ1-1	CSARVPGQGNTEAFF	TGCAGTGCTAGAGTACCGGGACAGGGAAACACTGAAGCTTTCTTT
few	TRBD2	TRBV6-1	TRBJ2-1	CASSEGTSGGLRSIHNEQFF	TGTGCCAGCAGTGAGGGGACTAGCGGGGGCCTCCGATCAATTCACAATGAGCAGTTCTTC
-	-	TRBV5-1	TRBJ2-6	CASSLGSSGANVLTF	TGCGCCAGCAGCTTGGGGAGCTCTGGGGCCAACGTCCTGACTTTC
medium-sized	-	TRBV7-8	TRBJ2-3	CASSFPLKGEGSTDTQYF	TGTGCCAGCAGCTTCCCTCTGAAGGGAGAGGGGAGCACAGATACGCAGTATTTT
medium-sized	-	TRBV18	TRBJ2-2	CASSPPARPGELFF	TGTGCCAGCTCACCACCTGCCCGGCCCGGGGAGCTGTTTTTT
large	TRBD1	TRBV6-2/TRBV6-3	TRBJ2-7	CASSYSTRTGYEQYF	TGTGCCAGCAGTTACTCGACCCGGACAGGCTACGAGCAGTACTTC
-	-	TRBV4-1	TRBJ1-5	CASGSVEGPQHF	TGCGCCAGCGGCTCAGTCGAGGGGCCCCAGCATTTT
medium-sized	-	TRBV24-1	TRBJ1-3	CATSDSVSSGNTIYF	TGTGCCACCAGTGATTCTGTAAGCTCTGGAAACACCATATATTTT
medium-sized	-	TRBV6-5	TRBJ2-7	CASSYGALNEQYF	TGTGCCAGCAGTTACGGCGCCCTAAACGAGCAGTACTTC
medium-sized	-	TRBV6-2/TRBV6-3	TRBJ1-5	CASSSVNQPQHF	TGTGCCAGCAGTTCCGTAAATCAGCCCCAGCATTTT
few	TRBD1	TRBV7-2	TRBJ2-7	CASSLLPGQVYEQYF	TGTGCCAGCAGCTTATTGCCGGGACAGGTCTACGAGCAGTACTTC
medium-sized	-	TRBV20-1	TRBJ2-7	CSASDTTYEQYF	TGCAGTGCGAGTGACACTACCTACGAGCAGTACTTC
-	-	TRBV20-1	TRBJ2-3	CSASDYTRQYF	TGCAGTGCTAGTGACTACACAAGGCAGTATTTT
medium-sized	TRBD2	TRBV12-3/TRBV12-4	TRBJ2-7	CASSSTSGVREQYF	TGTGCCAGCAGTTCGACTAGCGGGGTGCGGGAGCAGTACTTC
-	-	TRBV28	TRBJ2-3	CASSEGVGGWGHADTQYF	TGTGCCAGCAGTGAGGGGGTCGGAGGTTGGGGACACGCAGATACGCAGTATTTT
medium-sized	TRBD1	TRBV6-1	TRBJ1-5	CASRTGDQPQHF	TGTGCCAGCAGAACAGGGGATCAGCCCCAGCATTTT
medium-sized	-	TRBV12-3/TRBV12-4	TRBJ1-2	CASSFQGVLFGYTF	TGTGCCAGCAGTTTCCAGGGTGTCCTCTTCGGCTACACCTTC
few	-	TRBV4-1	TRBJ2-4	CASSQDPTRGGYKNIQYF	TGCGCCAGCAGCCAAGATCCTACCAGGGGAGGATACAAAAACATTCAGTACTTC
few	-	TRBV20-1	TRBJ2-2	CSARDPVGAGELFF	TGCAGTGCTAGGGACCCAGTTGGCGCCGGGGAGCTGTTTTTT
-	-	TRBV20-1	TRBJ2-3	CSAPRTITDTQYF	TGCAGTGCTCCTCGGACTATCACAGATACGCAGTATTTT
-	-	TRBV6-1	TRBJ2-6	CASRATSSGANVLTF	TGTGCCAGCAGAGCAACTAGCTCTGGGGCCAACGTCCTGACTTTC
-	TRBD1	TRBV5-1	TRBJ1-1	CASSLQGGASTEAFF	TGCGCCAGCAGCTTACAGGGGGGCGCGAGCACTGAAGCTTTCTTT
medium-sized	TRBD1	TRBV12-3/TRBV12-4	TRBJ2-7	CASSLWTGPGYEQYF	TGTGCCAGCAGTTTATGGACAGGGCCTGGCTACGAGCAGTACTTC
few	-	TRBV18	TRBJ1-2	CASSPPGGVGGYTF	TGTGCCAGCTCACCACCGGGAGGGGTAGGTGGCTACACCTTC
medium-sized	-	TRBV7-8	TRBJ2-3	CASSLGGPTDTQYF	TGTGCCAGCAGCTTAGGGGGACCCACAGATACGCAGTATTTT
medium-sized	-	TRBV20-1	TRBJ2-7	CSARRTDRGNEQYF	TGCAGTGCTAGGAGGACAGACCGGGGGAACGAGCAGTACTTC
-	-	TRBV7-9	TRBJ1-1	CASSFGNTEAFF	TGTGCCAGCAGCTTTGGGAACACTGAAGCTTTCTTT
-	TRBD2	TRBV27	TRBJ2-3	CASSFRLAGTDTQYF	TGTGCCAGCAGTTTCCGACTAGCGGGCACAGATACGCAGTATTTT
few	-	TRBV4-2	TRBJ2-7	CASSQTLIDSYEQYF	TGTGCCAGCAGCCAAACATTAATAGACTCCTACGAGCAGTACTTC
few	-	TRBV6-2/TRBV6-3	TRBJ2-1	CASSYFGPRNEQFF	TGTGCCAGCAGTTACTTCGGACCGCGAAATGAGCAGTTCTTC
-	-	TRBV5-6	TRBJ1-2	CASISRFTREGYTF	TGTGCCAGCATCTCCCGGTTTACCAGGGAAGGCTACACCTTC
-	-	TRBV18	TRBJ1-5	CASSQQGGQPQHF	TGTGCCAGCTCACAACAGGGAGGGCAGCCCCAGCATTTT
medium-sized	-	TRBV6-2/TRBV6-3	TRBJ2-7	CASSSGAPSYEQYF	TGTGCCAGCAGTTCCGGGGCGCCCTCCTACGAGCAGTACTTC
medium-sized	-	TRBV4-2	TRBJ1-5	CASSLGQGLGQPQHF	TGTGCCAGCAGCCTCGGGCAGGGGCTAGGACAGCCCCAGCATTTT
large	-	TRBV7-9	TRBJ1-2	CASSLGTGVGYTF	TGTGCCAGCAGCTTGGGTACGGGAGTGGGCTACACCTTC
few	-	TRBV10-3	TRBJ2-5	CAISEVYEWGQETQYF	TGTGCCATCAGTGAAGTTTATGAGTGGGGTCAAGAGACCCAGTACTTC
medium-sized	-	TRBV6-4	TRBJ2-3	CASSESGTDTQYF	TGTGCCAGCAGTGAAAGCGGCACAGATACGCAGTATTTT
-	-	TRBV7-9	TRBJ2-1	CASSPQYHEQFF	TGTGCCAGCAGCCCACAGTACCATGAGCAGTTCTTC
medium-sized	-	TRBV10-2	TRBJ1-1	CASSEKSWGVNWEAFF	TGCGCCAGCAGTGAAAAAAGCTGGGGGGTTAATTGGGAAGCTTTCTTT
medium-sized	-	TRBV12-3/TRBV12-4	TRBJ2-4	CASSFTLAKNIQYF	TGTGCCAGCAGTTTTACCCTAGCCAAAAACATTCAGTACTTC
few	TRBD1	TRBV7-8	TRBJ2-2	CASSLALGQGTTGELFF	TGTGCCAGCAGCTTAGCCCTCGGACAGGGCACCACCGGGGAGCTGTTTTTT
-	TRBD1	TRBV6-5	TRBJ2-7	CVISYSTRTGYEQYF	TGTGTCATCAGTTACTCGACCCGGACAGGCTACGAGCAGTACTTC
-	TRBD2	TRBV6-2/TRBV6-3	TRBJ2-5	CASSYMGLAGDPQETQYF	TGTGCCAGCAGTTATATGGGACTAGCGGGGGACCCCCAAGAGACCCAGTACTTC
medium-sized	-	TRBV20-1	TRBJ2-2	CSVPVTNTGELFF	TGCAGTGTGCCAGTGACGAACACCGGGGAGCTGTTTTTT
medium-sized	-	TRBV20-1	TRBJ1-2	CSASPNYGYTF	TGCAGTGCTAGCCCTAACTATGGCTACACCTTC
few	TRBD1	TRBV7-8	TRBJ2-3	CASSFQGAREDTQYF	TGTGCCAGCAGCTTCCAGGGGGCGCGTGAAGATACGCAGTATTTT
-	-	TRBV20-1	TRBJ2-5	CSASGDETQYF	TGCAGTGCTTCAGGGGACGAGACCCAGTACTTC